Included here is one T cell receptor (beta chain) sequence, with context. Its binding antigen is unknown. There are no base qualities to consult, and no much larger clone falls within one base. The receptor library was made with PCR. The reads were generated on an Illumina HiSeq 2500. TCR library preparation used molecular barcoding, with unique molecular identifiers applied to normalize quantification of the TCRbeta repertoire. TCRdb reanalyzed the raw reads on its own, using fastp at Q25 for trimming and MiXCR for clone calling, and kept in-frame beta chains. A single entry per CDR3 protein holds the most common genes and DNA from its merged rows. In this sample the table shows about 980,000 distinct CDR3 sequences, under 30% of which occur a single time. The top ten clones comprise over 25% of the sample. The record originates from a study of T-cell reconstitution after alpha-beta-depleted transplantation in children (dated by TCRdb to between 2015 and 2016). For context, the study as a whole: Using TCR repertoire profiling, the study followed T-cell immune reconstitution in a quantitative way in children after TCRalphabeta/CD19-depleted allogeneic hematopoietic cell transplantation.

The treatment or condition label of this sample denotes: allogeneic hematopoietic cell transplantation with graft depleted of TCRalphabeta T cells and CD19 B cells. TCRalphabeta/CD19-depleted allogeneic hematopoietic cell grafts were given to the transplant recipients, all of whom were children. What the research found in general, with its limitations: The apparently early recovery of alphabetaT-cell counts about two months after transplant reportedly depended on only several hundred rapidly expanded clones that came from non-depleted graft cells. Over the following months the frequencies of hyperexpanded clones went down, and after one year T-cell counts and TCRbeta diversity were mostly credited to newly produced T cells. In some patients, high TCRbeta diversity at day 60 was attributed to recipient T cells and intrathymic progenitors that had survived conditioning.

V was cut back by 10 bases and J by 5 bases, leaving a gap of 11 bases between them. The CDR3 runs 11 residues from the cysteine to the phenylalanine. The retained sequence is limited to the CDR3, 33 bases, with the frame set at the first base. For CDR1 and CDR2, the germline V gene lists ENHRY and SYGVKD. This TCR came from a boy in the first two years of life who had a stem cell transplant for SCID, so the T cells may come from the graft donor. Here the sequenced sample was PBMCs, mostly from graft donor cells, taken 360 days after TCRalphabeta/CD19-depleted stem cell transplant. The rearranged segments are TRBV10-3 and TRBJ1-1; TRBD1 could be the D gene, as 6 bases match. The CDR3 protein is CATQGNTEAFF. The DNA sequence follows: TGTGCCACCCAGGGGAATACTGAAGCTTTCTTT.